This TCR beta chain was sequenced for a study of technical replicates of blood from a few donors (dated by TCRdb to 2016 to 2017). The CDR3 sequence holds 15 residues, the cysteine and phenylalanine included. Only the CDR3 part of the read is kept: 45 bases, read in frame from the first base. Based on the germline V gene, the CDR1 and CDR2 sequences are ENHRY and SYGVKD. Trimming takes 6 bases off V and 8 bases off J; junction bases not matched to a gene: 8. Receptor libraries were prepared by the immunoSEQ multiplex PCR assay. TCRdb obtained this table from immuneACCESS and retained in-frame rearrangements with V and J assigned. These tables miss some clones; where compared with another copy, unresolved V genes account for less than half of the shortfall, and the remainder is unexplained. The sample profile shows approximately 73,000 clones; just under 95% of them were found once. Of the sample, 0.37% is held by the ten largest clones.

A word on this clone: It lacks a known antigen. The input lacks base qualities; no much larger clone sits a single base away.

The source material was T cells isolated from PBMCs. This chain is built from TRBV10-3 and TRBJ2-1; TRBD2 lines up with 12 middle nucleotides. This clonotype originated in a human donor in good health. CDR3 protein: CAIRPSSGRVDEQFF. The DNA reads TGTGCCATCAGACCATCTAGCGGGAGGGTCGATGAGCAGTTCTTC.